This TCR beta chain was profiled in a study of T cells in Graves' hyperthyroidism and ophthalmopathy. V lost 5 bases and J 6 bases, leaving 12 bases between the germline ends. CDR1 and CDR2 (germline): SGHTA, FQGNSA. The CDR3 totals 13 residues. To note about this clonotype: Antigen: not known.

Overall study results and limits: Ophthalmopathy was model-predicted a median about 6.9 months pre-onset.

Template material for amplifying TCR beta CDR3 regions consisted of RNA transcripts. During a first-round RT-PCR of the TCR CDR3, the HTBI primer set was used. TCRdb passed the multiplex PCR reads through MiXCR, listing each CDR3 protein once. The sample has around 110,000 distinct CDR3 sequences, 15% to 20% seen once. The chain recombines TRBV7-2 with TRBJ2-3, with D uncertain. This sequence originates from a woman aged 45-65 years with Graves' hyperthyroidism. The sequenced sample consisted of blood. This chain's CDR3 is CASSPALKDTQYF. The CDR3 DNA sequence: TGTGCCAGCAGCCCCGCCCTGAAGGATACGCAGTATTTT.